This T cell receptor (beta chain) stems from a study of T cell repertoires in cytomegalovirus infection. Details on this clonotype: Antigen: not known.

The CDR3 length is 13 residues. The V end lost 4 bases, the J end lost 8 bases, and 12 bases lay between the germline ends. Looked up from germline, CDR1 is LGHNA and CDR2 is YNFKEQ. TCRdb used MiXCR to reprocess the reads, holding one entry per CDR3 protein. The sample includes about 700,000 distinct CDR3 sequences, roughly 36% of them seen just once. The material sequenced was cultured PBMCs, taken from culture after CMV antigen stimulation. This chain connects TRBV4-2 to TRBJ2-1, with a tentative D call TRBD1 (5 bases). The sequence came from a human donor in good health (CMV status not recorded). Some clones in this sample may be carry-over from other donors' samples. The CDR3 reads CASSPAGSDEQFF. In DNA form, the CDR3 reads TGTGCCAGCAGCCCCGCAGGGTCGGATGAGCAGTTCTTC.